Each of the 12 T cell receptor beta chains below was sequenced from the same sample in a study of blood T cell repertoires in COVID-19. Using immunoSEQ multiplex PCR, the repertoire was profiled, and TCRdb retains in-frame clones only, with some absent. This table has tens of thousands of clones, 88% appearing once. Sequencing was performed on peripheral blood. Receptors originate from a middle-aged man with active COVID-19.

The chain uses TRBV13 and TRBJ2-7, with TRBD2 matching over 11 bases. Losses at the gene ends were 5 bases for V and 4 bases for J; bases not matched to a gene: 7. Germline V gene sequence: CDR1 PRHDT, CDR2 FYEKMQ (reference sequence). CDR3 length equals 15 residues. The CDR3 bases are TGTGCCAGCAGCGAGCGGACTAGCGGGTTGTACGAGCAGTACTTC. Its translation is CASSERTSGLYEQYF.

CDR3: CASMKGPPGLAGRGETQYF. CDR3 sequence (DNA): TGTGCCAGCATGAAGGGTCCGCCGGGACTAGCGGGGAGAGGGGAGACCCAGTACTTC. The chain recombines TRBV2 with TRBJ2-5; the match to TRBD2 covers 13 bases. The CDR3 runs 19 residues. V lost 7 bases, J lost 5 bases, and 19 bases stayed unmatched. Looked up from germline, CDR1 is SNHLY and CDR2 is FYNNEI.

The genes are TRBV4-1 and TRBJ2-2; 7 positions agree with TRBD1. This CDR3 region has 15 residues. In germline, CDR1 is MGHRA, CDR2 YSYEKL. V lost 2 bases and J lost 7; bases outside the gene matches: 7. The chain's CDR3 is CASSQTGVKNGELFF. CDR3 sequence (DNA): TGCGCCAGCAGCCAAACAGGGGTTAAGAACGGGGAGCTGTTTTTT.

The chain joins TRBV7-6 to TRBJ2-3; a possible D gene is TRBD2 (6 bases). In germline, CDR1 is SGHVS, CDR2 FNYEAQ. Trimming pared 5 bases from V and 6 bases from J, leaving 24 bases between. The CDR3 length is 17 residues. CDR3 loop: CASSRPRGQGGLDTQYF. The DNA for the CDR3 is TGTGCCAGCAGCCGTCCTCGTGGGCAGGGAGGTCTTGATACGCAGTATTTT.

The gene calls are TRBV21-1 and TRBJ1-2; the listed D gene, TRBD1, was not tested against the DNA. TRBV21-1 constitutes a pseudogene. This CDR3 has 14 amino acids. CDR3 nucleotide sequence: TGTGCCAGCCCCAACCAGGGCCAAGGGGTGGGCTACACCTTC. Translating gives CASPNQGQGVGYTF.

The chain joins TRBV6-2 or TRBV6-3 to TRBJ2-1; TRBD2 matches 13 bases. Unmatched junction bases numbered 8, after V lost 2 bases and J lost 4 bases. Germline V gene lookup returns CDR1 MNHEY and CDR2 SVGEGT. The CDR3 extends over 18 amino acids. The DNA for the CDR3 is TGTGCCAGCAGTTACCCACCGACTAGCGGGGGGCTGTACAATGAGCAGTTCTTC. Translating gives CASSYPPTSGGLYNEQFF.

This rearrangement joins TRBV6-6 to TRBJ2-1; D call uncertain. Per the germline V gene, CDR1 is MNHNY and CDR2 is SVGAGI (reference sequence). The V and J ends lost 1 base and 7 bases respectively, with 2 bases between them. The CDR3 length is 11 residues. CDR3 protein: CASSYLNEQFF. In nucleotides, the CDR3 is TGTGCCAGCAGTTACTTAAATGAGCAGTTCTTC.

The chain recombines TRBV6-5 with TRBJ1-2; the D gene is possibly TRBD1 (6 bases). Germline assignment: CDR1 MNHEY and CDR2 SVGAGI. The CDR3 totals 14 residues. V was clipped by 4 bases and J by 6 bases, with 15 bases between them. Here the CDR3 DNA reads TGTGCCAGCAGTTGCGTAACAGGGTGCCATGGCTACACCTTC. Amino acid sequence: CASSCVTGCHGYTF.

The chain couples TRBV5-1 to TRBJ1-5, with D unresolved. This CDR3 is 16 amino acids long. V was pared by 0 bases and J by 1 base, with 11 bases between. Germline lookup yields CDR1 SGHRS and CDR2 YFSETQ. This chain's CDR3 is CASSLDPGGSNQPQHF. CDR3 in DNA: TGCGCCAGCAGCTTGGACCCGGGAGGGAGCAATCAGCCCCAGCATTTT.

This sequence joins TRBV7-3 and TRBJ2-1; tentatively, D is TRBD2 (7 bases). Between the trimmed V and J ends, which lost 3 bases and 4 bases, there was a span of 22 bases. In germline, CDR1 is SGHTA, CDR2 FQGTGA. This CDR3 has 18 residues. The CDR3 nucleotides are TGTGCCAGCAGCTTTTTTCCCGACCGGAGGGGGGGGTACAATGAGCAGTTCTTC. Its translation is CASSFFPDRRGGYNEQFF. The whole variable domain, remainder taken from reference TRBV7-3 and TRBJ2-1, is GAGVSQTPSNKVTEKGKYVELRCDPISGHTALYWYRQSLGQGPEFLIYFQGTGAADDSGLPNDRFFAVRPEGSVSTLKIQRTERGDSAVYLCASSFFPDRRGGYNEQFFGPGTRLTVL.

The rearrangement joins TRBV5-5 to TRBJ2-5; D might be TRBD1 (5 bases). Trimming took 3 bases from V and 0 from J, leaving 12 bases between them. The CDR3 sequence is 15 residues long. In germline, CDR1 is SGHKS, CDR2 YYEKEE (reference sequence). CDR3 loop: CASSSYTGYQETQYF. Written as DNA, the CDR3 is TGTGCCAGCAGCTCCTACACAGGATACCAAGAGACCCAGTACTTC.

This chain links TRBV9 with TRBJ1-1; TRBD1 agrees at 9 bases. With V trimmed by 3 bases and J by 3 bases, 18 bases remained unmatched. The CDR3 has 19 amino acids. The germline V gene has CDR1 SGDLS and CDR2 YYNGEE. The CDR3 is CASSGRTRTGEALDTEAFF. The CDR3 nucleotides are TGTGCCAGCAGCGGCAGAACAAGGACAGGGGAAGCTTTGGACACTGAAGCTTTCTTT. The whole variable domain, filled in from reference TRBV9 and TRBJ1-1, reads DSGVTQTPKHLITATGQRVTLRCSPRSGDLSVYWYQQSLDQGLQFLIQYYNGEERAKGNILERFSAQQFPDLHSELNLSSLELGDSALYFCASSGRTRTGEALDTEAFFGQGTRLTVV.